This T cell receptor beta chain was captured in a study of control samples from healthy donors and cancer patients. Using immunoSEQ multiplex PCR, the repertoire was profiled, and TCRdb retains in-frame clones only, with some absent. The sample has 150,000 to 200,000 clones; 90% to 95% are singletons. This clone was observed a handful of times. The TCR originated in a woman aged 25-40 years in good health. Source material: blood.

CDR3 loop: CASGLVQDSTDTQYF. The CDR3 DNA reads TGTGCTAGTGGTTTGGTACAGGATAGCACAGATACGCAGTATTTT. The chain links TRBV12-5 to TRBJ2-3, with a weak D call TRBD1 (5 bases). The CDR3 runs to 15 residues. In germline, CDR1 is LGHNT, CDR2 FRNRAP. Trimming left V 0 bases short and J 0 bases short, with 7 bases between. The variable domain in full, with the rest retrieved from reference TRBV12-5 and TRBJ2-3, is DARVTQTPRHKVTEMGQEVTMRCQPILGHNTVFWYRQTMMQGLELLAYFRNRAPLDDSGMPKDRFSAEMPDATLATLKIQPSEPRDSAVYFCASGLVQDSTDTQYFGPGTRLTVL.